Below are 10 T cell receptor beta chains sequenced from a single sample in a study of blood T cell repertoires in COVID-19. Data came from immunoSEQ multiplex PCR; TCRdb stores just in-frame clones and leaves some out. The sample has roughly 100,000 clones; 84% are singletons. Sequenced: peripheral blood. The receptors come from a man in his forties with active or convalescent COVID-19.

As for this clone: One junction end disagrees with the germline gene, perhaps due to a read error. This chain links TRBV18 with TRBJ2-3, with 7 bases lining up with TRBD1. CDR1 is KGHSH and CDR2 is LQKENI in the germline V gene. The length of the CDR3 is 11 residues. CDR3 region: CGTASTDTQYF. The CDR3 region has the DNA TGCGGGACAGCTAGCACAGATACGCAGTATTTT.

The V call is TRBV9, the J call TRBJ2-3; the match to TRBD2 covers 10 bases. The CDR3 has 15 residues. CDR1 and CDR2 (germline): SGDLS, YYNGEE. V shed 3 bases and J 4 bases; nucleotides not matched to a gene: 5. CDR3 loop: CASSASGGFADTQYF. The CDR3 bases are TGTGCCAGCAGCGCTAGCGGGGGTTTCGCAGATACGCAGTATTTT.

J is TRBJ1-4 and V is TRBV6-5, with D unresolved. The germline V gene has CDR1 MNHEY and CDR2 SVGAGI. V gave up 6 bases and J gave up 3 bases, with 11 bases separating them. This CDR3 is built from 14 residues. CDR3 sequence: CASSQQPSNEKLFF. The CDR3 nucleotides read TGTGCCAGCAGCCAACAACCTTCTAATGAAAAACTGTTTTTT.

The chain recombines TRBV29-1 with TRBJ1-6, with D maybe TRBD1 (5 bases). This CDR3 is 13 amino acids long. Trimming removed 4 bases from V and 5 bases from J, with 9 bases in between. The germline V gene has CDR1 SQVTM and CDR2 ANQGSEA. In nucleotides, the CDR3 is TGCAGCGTTGCTGACAGAGATAATTCACCCCTCCACTTT. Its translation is CSVADRDNSPLHF.

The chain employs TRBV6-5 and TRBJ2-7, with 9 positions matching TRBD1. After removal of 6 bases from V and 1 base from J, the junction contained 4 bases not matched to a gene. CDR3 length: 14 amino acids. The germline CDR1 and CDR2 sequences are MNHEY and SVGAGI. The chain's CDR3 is CASSTGQGSYEQYF. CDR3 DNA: TGTGCCAGCAGCACTGGACAGGGGTCCTACGAGCAGTACTTC.

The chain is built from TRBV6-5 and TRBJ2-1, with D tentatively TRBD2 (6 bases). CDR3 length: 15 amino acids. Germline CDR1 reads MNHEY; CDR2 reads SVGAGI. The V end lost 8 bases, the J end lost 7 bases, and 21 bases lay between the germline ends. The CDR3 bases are TGTGCCAGCGCCACCTCTAGCGCCTACAGGAATGAGCAGTTCTTC. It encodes CASATSSAYRNEQFF.

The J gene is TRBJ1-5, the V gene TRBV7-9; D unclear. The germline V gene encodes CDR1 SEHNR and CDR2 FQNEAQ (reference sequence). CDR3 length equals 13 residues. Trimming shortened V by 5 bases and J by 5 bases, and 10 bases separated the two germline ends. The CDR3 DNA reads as TGTGCCAGCAGCCAACACGAAGATCAGCCCCAGCATTTT. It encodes CASSQHEDQPQHF.

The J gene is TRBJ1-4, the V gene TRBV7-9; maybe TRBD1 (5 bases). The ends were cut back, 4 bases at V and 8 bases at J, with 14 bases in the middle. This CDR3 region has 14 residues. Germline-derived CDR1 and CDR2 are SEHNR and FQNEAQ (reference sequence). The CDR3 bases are TGTGCCAGCAGCTCGGGCTCGGGGGACGAAAAACTGTTTTTT. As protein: CASSSGSGDEKLFF.

The CDR3 sequence: CASRLNRITNEKLFF. The CDR3 DNA follows: TGTGCCAGCAGACTTAACAGAATAACTAATGAAAAACTGTTTTTT. The chain combines TRBV7-2 with TRBJ1-4; D not certain. Germline V lookup: CDR1 SGHTA, CDR2 FQGNSA. The CDR3 is 15 residues long. The germline V and J ends were trimmed by 6 bases and 1 base, with 12 bases remaining between them.

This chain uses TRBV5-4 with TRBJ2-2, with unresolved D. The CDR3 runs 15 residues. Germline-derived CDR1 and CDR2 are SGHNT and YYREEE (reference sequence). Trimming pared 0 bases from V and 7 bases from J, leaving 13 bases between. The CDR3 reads CASSLDAQPGGELFF. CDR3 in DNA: TGTGCCAGCAGCTTGGACGCACAGCCCGGCGGGGAGCTGTTTTTT.